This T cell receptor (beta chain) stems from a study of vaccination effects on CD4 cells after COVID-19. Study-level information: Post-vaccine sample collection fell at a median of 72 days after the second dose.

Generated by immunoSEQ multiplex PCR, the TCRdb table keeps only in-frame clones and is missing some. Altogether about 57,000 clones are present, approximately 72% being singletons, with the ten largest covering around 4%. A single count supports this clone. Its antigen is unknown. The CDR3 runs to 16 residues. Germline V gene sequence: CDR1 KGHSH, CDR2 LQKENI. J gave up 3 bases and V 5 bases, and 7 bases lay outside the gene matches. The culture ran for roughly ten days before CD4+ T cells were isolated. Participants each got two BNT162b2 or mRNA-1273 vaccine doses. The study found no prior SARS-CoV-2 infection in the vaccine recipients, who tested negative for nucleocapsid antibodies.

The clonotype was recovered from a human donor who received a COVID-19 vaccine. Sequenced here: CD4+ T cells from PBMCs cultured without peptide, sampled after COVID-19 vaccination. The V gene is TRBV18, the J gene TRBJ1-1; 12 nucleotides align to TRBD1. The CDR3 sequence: CASSSSGTGGYTEAFF. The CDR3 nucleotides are TGTGCCAGCTCATCATCCGGGACAGGGGGCTACACTGAAGCTTTCTTT. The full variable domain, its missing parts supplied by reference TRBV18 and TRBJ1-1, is NAGVMQNPRHLVRRRGQEARLRCSPMKGHSHVYWYRQLPEEGLKFMVYLQKENIIDESGMPKERFSAEFPKEGPSILRIQQVVRGDSAAYFCASSSSGTGGYTEAFFGQGTRLTVV.